Listed below are T cell receptor beta chains from one sample, sequenced in a study of T cells after yellow fever vaccination. TCRdb itself ran the 5' RACE reads through MiXCR, one entry per CDR3 protein. Among about 300,000 distinct CDR3 sequences, 8.7% were seen once, and the ten largest hold about 3%. Source: CD4+ T cells sorted from PBMCs, taken 5 days after the yellow fever booster vaccination. The origin of the receptors is a man aged 18 to 29 who received the YFV17D yellow fever vaccine. Both conserved end residues are part of each CDR3. Fields, in order: J gene, clone size, V gene, CDR3 protein. Clone size is stated in some rows and not others, as once, few, many or a class when expanded.

>TRBJ1-2|-|TRBV7-2
CASSSGGVPYGYTF
>TRBJ1-5|-|TRBV6-1
CASSILGSLDSNQPQHF
>TRBJ2-5|many|TRBV5-1
CASSLELAGETQYF
>TRBJ2-3|-|TRBV30
CAWRWADTQYF
>TRBJ2-1|many|TRBV12-3/TRBV12-4
CASSFYMDEQFF
>TRBJ2-7|-|TRBV20-1
CSARVDRVGEQYF
>TRBJ1-4|few|TRBV11-2
CASSRGVMGEKLFF
>TRBJ1-6|few|TRBV7-2
CASSADRGGNSPLHF
>TRBJ2-5|-|TRBV7-6
CASSLIPGGQETQYF
>TRBJ2-3|-|TRBV20-1
CSPVGVAGGDTQYF
>TRBJ2-7|-|TRBV2
CASSEQGNGYEQYF
>TRBJ2-1|-|TRBV12-3/TRBV12-4
CASSFIPSSYNEQFF
>TRBJ1-5|few|TRBV21-1
CASTARFRDPQHF
>TRBJ2-3|many|TRBV7-2
CASMGGARTDTQYF
>TRBJ2-1|-|TRBV11-1
CASSLVGRGRDFSNEQFF
>TRBJ1-6|-|TRBV5-1
CASSLRPGGSPLHF
>TRBJ1-6|few|TRBV6-5
CASSLQGLQSPLHF
>TRBJ1-1|many|TRBV25-1
CASKRGTEAFF
>TRBJ2-3|-|TRBV7-9
CASSPRRGGGDTQYF
>TRBJ1-2|many|TRBV18
CASSRAQGEYGYTF
>TRBJ1-5|few|TRBV20-1
CSARRDGASPSPQHF
>TRBJ1-3|-|TRBV7-2
CASSFARGVGNTIYF
>TRBJ2-1|few|TRBV5-1
CASSENPPGQGAHNEQFF
>TRBJ1-2|many|TRBV27
CASSLQGDYGYTF
>TRBJ1-2|-|TRBV5-1
CASSLNGRGNDGYTF
>TRBJ2-1|few|TRBV6-5
CASSKLSGGSSYNEQFF
>TRBJ2-2|-|TRBV7-8
CASSFDRSGELFF
>TRBJ2-3|few|TRBV24-1
CVTRWTDTQYF
>TRBJ1-1|-|TRBV15
CATSRVPRVESTEAFF
>TRBJ2-4|many|TRBV28
CASSLSGWGAKNIQYF
>TRBJ2-7|many|TRBV18
CASSPSPGPRIGLVSSGQYF
>TRBJ2-1|-|TRBV12-3/TRBV12-4
CASSLGWQNHNEQFF
>TRBJ2-2|-|TRBV11-2
CASSLGGQDYTGELFF
>TRBJ2-1|few|TRBV9
CASSSRWLLAGEYNEQFF
>TRBJ2-1|-|TRBV7-9
CASSTPGVYNEQFF
>TRBJ2-3|few|TRBV10-3
CAISGAAGGTDTQYF
>TRBJ2-5|-|TRBV7-2
CASSLGTAGTQYF
>TRBJ1-2|many|TRBV20-1
CSAGQWSQPPRF
>TRBJ2-2|few|TRBV4-1
CASSPRWGGGAESGELFF
>TRBJ2-7|many|TRBV2
CASRGDGYEQYF
>TRBJ1-1|-|TRBV11-2
CASSRSLVITEAFF